The rows below give T cell receptor beta chains drawn from one sample of a study of blood T cells in healthy people across ages. TCRdb redid the calling of the 5' RACE reads with MiXCR, one entry per CDR3 protein. The table shows approximately 800,000 distinct CDR3 sequences, with roughly 24% occurring only once. This sample was shared with a second study, whose subject was T cells of mothers and their children.

The sequencing sample was made of blood. The receptors were gathered from a boy aged 5-17 years in good health. Each CDR3 is given with its conserved first and last residue. The D gene is left open where the match is weak. Clone size, where shown, is once, few, many, or a class for clones that have expanded.

abundance: few; j_gene: TRBJ1-2; d_gene: -; v_gene: TRBV7-9; CDR3nt: TGTGCCAGCAACACCAACACAGTTAACTATGGCTACACCTTC; CDR3aa: CASNTNTVNYGYTF
abundance: once; j_gene: TRBJ2-2; d_gene: -; v_gene: TRBV18; CDR3nt: TGTGCCAGCTCACTGGCCGCCTCAGGGGACACCGGGGAGCTGTTTTTT; CDR3aa: CASSLAASGDTGELFF
abundance: -; j_gene: TRBJ2-7; d_gene: -; v_gene: TRBV6-5; CDR3nt: TGTGCCAGCAGTCGGGGGTCGGCAGGGGTTGGGCAGTACTTC; CDR3aa: CASSRGSAGVGQYF
abundance: few; j_gene: TRBJ2-5; d_gene: TRBD2; v_gene: TRBV3-1; CDR3nt: TGTGCCAGCAACGAACCGGAGCGGGGGGGCCTCGAGGCCCAGTACTTC; CDR3aa: CASNEPERGGLEAQYF
abundance: few; j_gene: TRBJ1-2; d_gene: -; v_gene: TRBV9; CDR3nt: TGTGCCAGCAGCCCCCAGATGGACACTGGCTACACCTTC; CDR3aa: CASSPQMDTGYTF
abundance: few; j_gene: TRBJ2-7; d_gene: -; v_gene: TRBV5-1; CDR3nt: TGCGCCAGCAGCTTGACTCCGGGACCCAACTACGAGCAGTACTTC; CDR3aa: CASSLTPGPNYEQYF
abundance: few; j_gene: TRBJ2-7; d_gene: TRBD1; v_gene: TRBV29-1; CDR3nt: TGCAGCGTCTCCTCCGGGACAGGGCTTGTGCAGTACTTC; CDR3aa: CSVSSGTGLVQYF
abundance: -; j_gene: TRBJ2-7; d_gene: -; v_gene: TRBV15; CDR3nt: TGTGCCACCAGCAGAGAGAGGCAAAACGAGCAGTACTTC; CDR3aa: CATSRERQNEQYF
abundance: -; j_gene: TRBJ2-3; d_gene: -; v_gene: TRBV4-2; CDR3nt: TGTGCCAGCAGCGTCAAGCAACTCGGGACACACACAGATACGCAGTATTTT; CDR3aa: CASSVKQLGTHTDTQYF
abundance: few; j_gene: TRBJ1-6; d_gene: -; v_gene: TRBV3-1; CDR3nt: TGTGCCAGCAGCCAAGCTTTCCTCGGGCGGGCACCCCTCCACTTT; CDR3aa: CASSQAFLGRAPLHF
abundance: -; j_gene: TRBJ1-2; d_gene: -; v_gene: TRBV5-1; CDR3nt: TGCGCCAGCAGCCAGGCCTGGGGCCTCGAAGGCGGCTACACCTTC; CDR3aa: CASSQAWGLEGGYTF
abundance: few; j_gene: TRBJ2-1; d_gene: -; v_gene: TRBV6-5; CDR3nt: TGTGCCAGCAGCTATTACACGGGACGGTCCAATGAGCAGTTCTTC; CDR3aa: CASSYYTGRSNEQFF
abundance: few; j_gene: TRBJ2-5; d_gene: -; v_gene: TRBV2; CDR3nt: TGTGCCAGCAGTGAAGGGGGACTCCCAGAGACCCAGTACTTC; CDR3aa: CASSEGGLPETQYF
abundance: -; j_gene: TRBJ2-1; d_gene: TRBD2; v_gene: TRBV5-1; CDR3nt: TGCGCCAGCAGCTGGGGGGCTAGCGGGGTGTTCGATGAGCAGTTCTTC; CDR3aa: CASSWGASGVFDEQFF
abundance: once; j_gene: TRBJ2-7; d_gene: -; v_gene: TRBV20-1; CDR3nt: TGCAGTGCTAGAGATCTTAGGACGCCCTACGAGCAGTACTTC; CDR3aa: CSARDLRTPYEQYF
abundance: -; j_gene: TRBJ2-5; d_gene: -; v_gene: TRBV2; CDR3nt: TGTGCCAGCAGTGCTAGCTGGGTAGCAGAGACCCAGTACTTC; CDR3aa: CASSASWVAETQYF
abundance: -; j_gene: TRBJ2-7; d_gene: TRBD1; v_gene: TRBV13; CDR3nt: TGTGCTAGCAGCCCCCGGACAGGGGGAAACGAGCAGTACTTC; CDR3aa: CASSPRTGGNEQYF
abundance: many; j_gene: TRBJ2-5; d_gene: -; v_gene: TRBV7-6; CDR3nt: TGTGCCAGCAGCCGCAGGGGAAAGGAGACCCAGTACTTC; CDR3aa: CASSRRGKETQYF
abundance: -; j_gene: TRBJ1-4; d_gene: -; v_gene: TRBV2; CDR3nt: TGTGCCAGCAGTGAGGCGGGAATTAATGAAAAACTGTTTTTT; CDR3aa: CASSEAGINEKLFF
abundance: -; j_gene: TRBJ2-1; d_gene: TRBD2; v_gene: TRBV7-2; CDR3nt: TGTGCCAGCAGCTTATATAGCGGGGGGGCCTACAATGAGCAGTTCTTC; CDR3aa: CASSLYSGGAYNEQFF
abundance: few; j_gene: TRBJ1-1; d_gene: TRBD1; v_gene: TRBV6-2/TRBV6-3; CDR3nt: TGTGCCAGCAGCGAAGACAGGGAAGGGGACACTGAAGCTTTCTTT; CDR3aa: CASSEDREGDTEAFF
abundance: many; j_gene: TRBJ2-5; d_gene: -; v_gene: TRBV7-8; CDR3nt: TGTGCCAGCAGCTCGCGGAGAGGCCAAGAGACCCAGTACTTC; CDR3aa: CASSSRRGQETQYF
abundance: few; j_gene: TRBJ2-7; d_gene: TRBD1; v_gene: TRBV3-1; CDR3nt: TGTGCCAGCAGCCAAGGGACAGGGTGGCGCGAGCAGTACTTC; CDR3aa: CASSQGTGWREQYF
abundance: -; j_gene: TRBJ1-1; d_gene: -; v_gene: TRBV7-9; CDR3nt: TGTGCCAGCAGCAACACACCGAACACTGAAGCTTTCTTT; CDR3aa: CASSNTPNTEAFF
abundance: once; j_gene: TRBJ1-2; d_gene: -; v_gene: TRBV18; CDR3nt: TGTGCCAGCTCACCACGAGGATCAAATGGCTACACCTTC; CDR3aa: CASSPRGSNGYTF
abundance: few; j_gene: TRBJ2-7; d_gene: -; v_gene: TRBV7-9; CDR3nt: TGTGCCAGCAGCTTAGCGGGCGGCAGTCTGGGCTCCTACGAGCAGTACTTC; CDR3aa: CASSLAGGSLGSYEQYF
abundance: -; j_gene: TRBJ1-1; d_gene: -; v_gene: TRBV18; CDR3nt: TGTGCCAGCTCACCGGCGGGGGCGGGGGCTGAAGCTTTCTTT; CDR3aa: CASSPAGAGAEAFF
abundance: few; j_gene: TRBJ1-1; d_gene: TRBD1; v_gene: TRBV18; CDR3nt: TGTGCCAGCTCACGTGACAGGGAAGTCATGAACACTGAAGCTTTCTTT; CDR3aa: CASSRDREVMNTEAFF
abundance: -; j_gene: TRBJ2-3; d_gene: -; v_gene: TRBV6-5; CDR3nt: TGTGCCAGCAGTTACGATGCGACAGTGCCGGATACGCAGTATTTT; CDR3aa: CASSYDATVPDTQYF
abundance: few; j_gene: TRBJ2-1; d_gene: -; v_gene: TRBV20-1; CDR3nt: TGCAGTGCTTCCTCCTCTACCGGTATTGGGAATGAGCAGTTCTTC; CDR3aa: CSASSSTGIGNEQFF
abundance: -; j_gene: TRBJ2-5; d_gene: TRBD1; v_gene: TRBV7-9; CDR3nt: TGTGCCAGCAGCACAGGGGGACAGTTAGTAGAGACCCAGTACTTC; CDR3aa: CASSTGGQLVETQYF
abundance: -; j_gene: TRBJ2-1; d_gene: TRBD2; v_gene: TRBV11-2; CDR3nt: TGTGCCAGCAGCTCCTGGGTCGGGGGGGCCCACAATGAGCAGTTCTTC; CDR3aa: CASSSWVGGAHNEQFF
abundance: -; j_gene: TRBJ2-6; d_gene: -; v_gene: TRBV5-1; CDR3nt: TGCGCCAGCAGCTTGGTGGGGGTCACGGCTGGGGCCAACGTCCTGACTTTC; CDR3aa: CASSLVGVTAGANVLTF
abundance: few; j_gene: TRBJ1-5; d_gene: TRBD1; v_gene: TRBV4-3; CDR3nt: TGCGCCAGCAGCCAAGAGACAGGGGGTCAGCCCCAGCATTTT; CDR3aa: CASSQETGGQPQHF
abundance: few; j_gene: TRBJ2-3; d_gene: -; v_gene: TRBV14; CDR3nt: TGTGCCAGCAGCCAACCAGGGGCCACAGATACGCAGTATTTT; CDR3aa: CASSQPGATDTQYF
abundance: -; j_gene: TRBJ2-3; d_gene: TRBD1; v_gene: TRBV12-3/TRBV12-4; CDR3nt: TGTGCCAGCAGTGGACCCACCGGGACAGGGATTGGAGATACGCAGTATTTT; CDR3aa: CASSGPTGTGIGDTQYF